This entry features one T cell receptor (beta chain) sequence. Its antigen is not identified. The data belong to a study of CD8 T cells in Susac syndrome. The RNA input was roughly 0.45 to 1 ug, and it was reverse transcribed with random hexamers. Using its own MiXCR run on the immunoSEQ multiplex PCR reads, TCRdb lists one record per CDR3 protein. This sample yields over 100,000 distinct CDR3 sequences, of which over 90% are seen a single time; about 0.28% belongs to the top ten. The CDR3 runs 11 residues. The V end lost 6 bases, the J end lost 15 bases, and 15 bases lay between the germline ends. Study outcomes and limitations: The authors found some 15 Susac-specific public clones in total CD8+ repertoires and several in CD8+ TEMRA repertoires.

The chain uses TRBV12-3 or TRBV12-4 and TRBJ2-1; D uncertain. The sequence came from a human donor with Susac syndrome. Sample: CD8+ T cells from PBMCs. The CDR3 DNA reads as TGTGCCAGCAGCACGGACCCACCTCCGTTCTTC. Translation: CASSTDPPPFF.